One sample yielded the 11 T cell receptor beta chains listed below, sequenced in a study of blood T cell repertoires in COVID-19. The repertoire was sequenced with immunoSEQ multiplex PCR; TCRdb's copy has only in-frame clones and lacks some. The sample includes 150,000 to 200,000 clones, approximately 85% of them seen just once. Sequencing was done on a sample of peripheral blood. These receptors were collected from a woman aged 55-70 years with acute or convalescent COVID-19.

V usage is TRBV7-9 and J usage is TRBJ2-5, with no clear D. Germline values: CDR1 SEHNR, CDR2 FQNEAQ (reference sequence). CDR3 length equals 12 residues. Trimming removed 2 bases at V and 5 bases at J, with 6 bases between. As DNA, the CDR3 is TGTGCCAGCAGCTTAAGCTCGGAGACCCAGTACTTC. This codes for CASSLSSETQYF.

V gene TRBV27 combines with J gene TRBJ1-2; 8 nucleotides align to TRBD1. The junction had 17 bases not matched to a gene; V was cut back by 5 bases and J by 6 bases. CDR3 size: 17 residues. Germline V gene data show CDR1 as MNHEY and CDR2 as SMNVEV (reference sequence). The CDR3, as DNA: TGTGCCAGCAGTCCGGACAGGGCTACTCCTCTACTTAATGGCTACACCTTC. Translated, it gives CASSPDRATPLLNGYTF.

CDR3 bases: TGTGCCAGCAGCGTAGGGGGGGACTCGGGTTCACCCCTCCACTTT. Translating gives CASSVGGDSGSPLHF. The genes are TRBV9 and TRBJ1-6, with TRBD1 as a possible D gene (5 bases). The germline V and J ends were trimmed by 0 bases and 9 bases, with 13 bases remaining between them. The CDR3 has 15 residues. Germline-derived CDR1 and CDR2 are SGDLS and YYNGEE.

The chain couples TRBV5-1 to TRBJ1-4, with D unclear. This CDR3 region has 15 residues. Trimming cost V 2 bases and J 2 bases, with 10 bases left between them. Germline CDR1 reads SGHRS; CDR2 reads YFSETQ. DNA of the CDR3: TGCGCCAGCAGCTTCACGGGATCGACTAATGAAAAACTGTTTTTT. It yields the protein CASSFTGSTNEKLFF. The entire variable domain, with the rest obtained from reference TRBV5-1 and TRBJ1-4, is as follows: KAGVTQTPRYLIKTRGQQVTLSCSPISGHRSVSWYQQTPGQGLQFLFEYFSETQRNKGNFPGRFSGRQFSNSRSEMNVSTLELGDSALYLCASSFTGSTNEKLFFGSGTQLSVL.

The chain combines TRBV27 with TRBJ2-2; 11 nucleotides agree with TRBD2. The CDR3 runs to 16 residues. V lost 4 bases and J lost 3; bases outside the gene matches: 4. CDR1 is MNHEY, CDR2 SMNVEV, per germline (reference sequence). The CDR3 sequence is CASSSTSGSYTGELFF. For the CDR3, the DNA is TGTGCCAGCAGTTCCACTAGCGGGAGCTACACCGGGGAGCTGTTTTTT.

The chain is built from TRBV19 and TRBJ2-2, with D hard to call. V dropped 6 bases and J dropped 0 bases, with 11 bases sitting between them. CDR1 is LNHDA, CDR2 SQIVND, per germline (reference sequence). The CDR3 sequence is 15 residues long. CDR3 amino acids: CASSLEAANTGELFF. Written as DNA, the CDR3 is TGTGCCAGTAGCCTCGAAGCTGCGAACACCGGGGAGCTGTTTTTT. Combining the CDR3 with reference TRBV19 and TRBJ2-2 gives the whole variable domain DGGITQSPKYLFRKEGQNVTLSCEQNLNHDAMYWYRQDPGQGLRLIYYSQIVNDFQKGDIAEGYSVSREKKESFPLTVTSAQKNPTAFYLCASSLEAANTGELFFGEGSRLTVL.

This chain uses TRBV7-8 with TRBJ2-1; D gene unclear. From germline, CDR1 is SGHVS and CDR2 FQNEAQ. V gave up 5 bases and J gave up 7 bases, with 9 bases separating them. The CDR3 is 12 amino acids. This CDR3 reads CASSPLRNEQFF. DNA of the CDR3: TGTGCCAGCAGCCCTTTGCGAAATGAGCAGTTCTTC.

This chain links TRBV7-3 with TRBJ2-2; 9 bases match TRBD1. The CDR3 is made up of 15 amino acids. The V segment lost 4 bases and the J segment 4 bases; nucleotides outside the gene matches: 4. Germline-derived CDR1 and CDR2 are SGHTA and FQGTGA. CDR3 region: CASSSSTGGTGELFF. For the CDR3, the DNA is TGTGCCAGCAGCTCCTCGACAGGGGGCACCGGGGAGCTGTTTTTT.

This chain connects TRBV4-1 to TRBJ2-5, with D maybe TRBD1 (5 bases). The V end lost 0 bases, the J end lost 5 bases, and 13 bases lay between the germline ends. Germline lookup yields CDR1 MGHRA and CDR2 YSYEKL. This CDR3 contains 15 residues. CDR3 region: CASSQEQGVLETQYF. The CDR3 DNA reads TGCGCCAGCAGCCAAGAACAAGGGGTTTTGGAGACCCAGTACTTC.

This sequence joins TRBV2 and TRBJ2-1; 7 bases match TRBD1. CDR1 and CDR2 (germline): SNHLY, FYNNEI. V lost 4 bases and J lost 8; bases outside the gene matches: 23. This CDR3 region has 19 residues. CDR3 nucleotide sequence: TGTGCCAGCAGTGCCGGACAGGACCCGTGGAAGAGGACCCCGTATGAGCAGTTCTTC. This codes for CASSAGQDPWKRTPYEQFF. The full variable domain, its missing parts supplied by reference TRBV2 and TRBJ2-1, is EPEVTQTPSHQVTQMGQEVILRCVPISNHLYFYWYRQILGQKVEFLVSFYNNEISEKSEIFDDQFSVERPDGSNFTLKIRSTKLEDSAMYFCASSAGQDPWKRTPYEQFFGPGTRLTVL.

The rearrangement joins TRBV30 to TRBJ2-4; D unclear. Looked up from germline, CDR1 is GTSNPN and CDR2 is SVGIG (reference sequence). CDR3 size: 12 residues. Trimming took 0 bases from V and 15 from J, leaving 15 bases between them. The CDR3 protein is CAWSVQSNSPYF. The CDR3 region has the DNA TGTGCCTGGAGTGTACAGTCTAATTCTCCGTACTTC.